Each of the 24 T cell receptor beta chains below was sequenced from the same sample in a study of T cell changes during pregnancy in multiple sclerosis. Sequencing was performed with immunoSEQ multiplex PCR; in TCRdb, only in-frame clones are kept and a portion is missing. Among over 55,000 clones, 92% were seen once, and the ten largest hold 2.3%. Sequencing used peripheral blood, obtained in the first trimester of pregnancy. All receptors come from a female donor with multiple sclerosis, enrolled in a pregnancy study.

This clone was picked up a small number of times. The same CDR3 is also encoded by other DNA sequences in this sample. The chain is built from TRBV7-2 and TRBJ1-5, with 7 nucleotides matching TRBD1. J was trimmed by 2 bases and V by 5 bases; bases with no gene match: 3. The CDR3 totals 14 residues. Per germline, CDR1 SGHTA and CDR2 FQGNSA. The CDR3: CASSPTGGNQPQHF. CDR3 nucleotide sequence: TGTGCCAGCAGCCCAACAGGGGGCAATCAGCCCCAGCATTTT.

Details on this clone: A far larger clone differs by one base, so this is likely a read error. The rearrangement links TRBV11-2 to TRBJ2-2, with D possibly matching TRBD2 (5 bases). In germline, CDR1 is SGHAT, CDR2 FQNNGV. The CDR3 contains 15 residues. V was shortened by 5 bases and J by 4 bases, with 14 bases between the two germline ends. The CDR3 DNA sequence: TGTGCCAGCAGCCAATATGAGGGAAGCACCGGGGAGCTGTTTTTT. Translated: CASSQYEGSTGELFF.

The CDR3 is CASSKSAGATQYF. The CDR3 DNA is TGTGCCAGCAGCAAATCAGCGGGAGCTACGCAGTATTTT. The genes are TRBV7-3 and TRBJ2-3; 8 nucleotides line up with TRBD2. Germline lookup yields CDR1 SGHTA and CDR2 FQGTGA. This CDR3 is built from 13 residues. V was pared by 5 bases and J by 8 bases, with 6 bases of the junction left unmatched.

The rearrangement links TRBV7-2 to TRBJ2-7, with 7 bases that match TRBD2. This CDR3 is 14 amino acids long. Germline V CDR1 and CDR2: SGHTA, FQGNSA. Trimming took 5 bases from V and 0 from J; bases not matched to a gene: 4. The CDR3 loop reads CASSRGLVSYEQYF. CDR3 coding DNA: TGTGCCAGCAGCCGAGGACTAGTCTCCTACGAGCAGTACTTC.

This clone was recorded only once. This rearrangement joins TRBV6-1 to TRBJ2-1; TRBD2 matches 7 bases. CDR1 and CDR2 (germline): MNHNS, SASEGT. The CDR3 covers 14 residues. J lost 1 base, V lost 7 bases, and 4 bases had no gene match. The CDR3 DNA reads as TGTGCCAGCAAGCCTAGCGGTTCCTACAATGAGCAGTTCTTC. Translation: CASKPSGSYNEQFF.

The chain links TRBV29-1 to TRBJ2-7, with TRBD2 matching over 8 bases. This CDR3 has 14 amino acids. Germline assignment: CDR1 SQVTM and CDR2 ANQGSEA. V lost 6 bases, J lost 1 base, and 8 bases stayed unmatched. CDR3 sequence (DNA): TGCAGCGTCATACTAGCGGCAGAATCCTACGAGCAGTACTTC. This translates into CSVILAAESYEQYF.

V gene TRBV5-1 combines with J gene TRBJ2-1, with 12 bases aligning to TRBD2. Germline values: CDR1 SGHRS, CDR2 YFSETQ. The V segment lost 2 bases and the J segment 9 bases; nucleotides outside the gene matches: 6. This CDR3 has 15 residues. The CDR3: CASSFALAGGVEQFF. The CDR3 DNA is TGCGCCAGCAGCTTCGCACTAGCGGGAGGTGTTGAGCAGTTCTTC. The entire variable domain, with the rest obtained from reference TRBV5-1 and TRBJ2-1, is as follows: KAGVTQTPRYLIKTRGQQVTLSCSPISGHRSVSWYQQTPGQGLQFLFEYFSETQRNKGNFPGRFSGRQFSNSRSEMNVSTLELGDSALYLCASSFALAGGVEQFFGPGTRLTVL.

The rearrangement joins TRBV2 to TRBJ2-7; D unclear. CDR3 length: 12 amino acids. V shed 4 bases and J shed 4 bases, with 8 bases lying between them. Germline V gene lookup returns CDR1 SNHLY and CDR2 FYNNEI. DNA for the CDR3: TGTGCCAGCAGTGGCCAGATTTACGAGCAGTACTTC. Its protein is CASSGQIYEQYF.

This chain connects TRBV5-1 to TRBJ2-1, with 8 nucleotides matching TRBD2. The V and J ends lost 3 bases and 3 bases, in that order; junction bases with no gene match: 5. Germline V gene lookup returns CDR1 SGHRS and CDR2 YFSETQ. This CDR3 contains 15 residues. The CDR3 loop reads CASSSGTRNYNEQFF. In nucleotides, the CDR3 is TGCGCCAGCAGCTCCGGGACTAGAAACTACAATGAGCAGTTCTTC.

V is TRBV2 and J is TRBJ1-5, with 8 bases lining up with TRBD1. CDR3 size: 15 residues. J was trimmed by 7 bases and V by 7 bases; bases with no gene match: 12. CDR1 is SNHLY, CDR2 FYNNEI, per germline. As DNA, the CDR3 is TGTGCCAGCACCCCTAGGACAGGGATAGGACAGCCCCAGCATTTT. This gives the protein CASTPRTGIGQPQHF. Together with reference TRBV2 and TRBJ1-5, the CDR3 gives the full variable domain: EPEVTQTPSHQVTQMGQEVILRCVPISNHLYFYWYRQILGQKVEFLVSFYNNEISEKSEIFDDQFSVERPDGSNFTLKIRSTKLEDSAMYFCASTPRTGIGQPQHFGDGTRLSIL.

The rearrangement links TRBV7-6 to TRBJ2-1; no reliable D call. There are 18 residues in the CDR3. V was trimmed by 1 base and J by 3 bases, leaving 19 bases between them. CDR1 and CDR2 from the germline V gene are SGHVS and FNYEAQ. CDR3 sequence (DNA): TGTGCCAGCAGCTTAGGCCGATCCGCCCAACAAAACTACAATGAGCAGTTCTTC. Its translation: CASSLGRSAQQNYNEQFF.

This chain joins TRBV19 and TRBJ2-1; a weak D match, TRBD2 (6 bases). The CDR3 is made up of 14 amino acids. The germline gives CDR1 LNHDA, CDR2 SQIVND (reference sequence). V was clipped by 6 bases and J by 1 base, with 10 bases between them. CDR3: CASRRRGSYNEQFF. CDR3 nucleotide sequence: TGTGCCAGTAGGAGGAGGGGTTCCTACAATGAGCAGTTCTTC.

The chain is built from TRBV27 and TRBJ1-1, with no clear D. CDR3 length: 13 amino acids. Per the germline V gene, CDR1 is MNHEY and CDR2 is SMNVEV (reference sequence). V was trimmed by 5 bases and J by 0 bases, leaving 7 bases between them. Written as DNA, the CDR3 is TGTGCCAGCAGTAAAATCATGAACACTGAAGCTTTCTTT. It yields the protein CASSKIMNTEAFF.

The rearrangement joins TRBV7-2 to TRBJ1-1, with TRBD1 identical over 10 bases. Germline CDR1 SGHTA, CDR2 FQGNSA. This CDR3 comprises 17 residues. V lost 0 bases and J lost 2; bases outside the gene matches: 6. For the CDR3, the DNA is TGTGCCAGCAGCTTAGCCGGGACAGGGGCTATCAACACTGAAGCTTTCTTT. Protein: CASSLAGTGAINTEAFF.

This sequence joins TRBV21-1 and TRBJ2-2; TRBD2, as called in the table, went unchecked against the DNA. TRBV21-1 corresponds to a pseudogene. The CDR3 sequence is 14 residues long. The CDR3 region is CASSRRVGTGELFF. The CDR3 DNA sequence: TGTGCCAGCAGCAGGCGGGTAGGTACCGGGGAGCTGTTTTTT.

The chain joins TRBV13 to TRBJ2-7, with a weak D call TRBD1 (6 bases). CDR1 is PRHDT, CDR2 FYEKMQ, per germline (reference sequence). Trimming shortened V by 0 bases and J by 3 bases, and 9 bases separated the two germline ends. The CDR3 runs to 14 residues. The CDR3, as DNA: TGTGCCAGCAGCTTAGGGGGGGCCAGCTACGAGCAGTACTTC. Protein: CASSLGGASYEQYF.

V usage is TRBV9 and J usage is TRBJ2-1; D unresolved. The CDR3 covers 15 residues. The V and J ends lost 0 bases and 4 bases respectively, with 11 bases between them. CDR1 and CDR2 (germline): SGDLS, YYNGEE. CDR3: CASSVGTVPYNEQFF. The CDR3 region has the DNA TGTGCCAGCAGCGTAGGAACAGTCCCTTACAATGAGCAGTTCTTC. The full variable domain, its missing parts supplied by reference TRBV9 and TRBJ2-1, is DSGVTQTPKHLITATGQRVTLRCSPRSGDLSVYWYQQSLDQGLQFLIQYYNGEERAKGNILERFSAQQFPDLHSELNLSSLELGDSALYFCASSVGTVPYNEQFFGPGTRLTVL.

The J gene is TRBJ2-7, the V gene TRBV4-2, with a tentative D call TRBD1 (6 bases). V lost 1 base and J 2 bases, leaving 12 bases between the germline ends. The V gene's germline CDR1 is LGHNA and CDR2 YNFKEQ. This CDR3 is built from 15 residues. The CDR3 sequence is CASSQVEQGPYEQYF. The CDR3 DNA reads TGTGCCAGCAGCCAAGTAGAACAGGGTCCCTACGAGCAGTACTTC.

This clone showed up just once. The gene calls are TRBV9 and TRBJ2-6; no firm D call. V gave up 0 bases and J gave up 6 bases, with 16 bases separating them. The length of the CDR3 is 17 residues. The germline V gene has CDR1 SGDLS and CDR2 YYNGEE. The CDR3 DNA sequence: TGTGCCAGCAGCGTAGGACCAGGCTACTCCGAGGCCAACGTCCTGACTTTC. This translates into CASSVGPGYSEANVLTF.

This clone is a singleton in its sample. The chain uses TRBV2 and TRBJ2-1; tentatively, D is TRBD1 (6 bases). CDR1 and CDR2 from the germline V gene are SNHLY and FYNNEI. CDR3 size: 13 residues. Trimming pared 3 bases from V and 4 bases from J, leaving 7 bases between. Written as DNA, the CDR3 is TGTGCCAGCAGTGAGGACAGTTACAATGAGCAGTTCTTC. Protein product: CASSEDSYNEQFF.

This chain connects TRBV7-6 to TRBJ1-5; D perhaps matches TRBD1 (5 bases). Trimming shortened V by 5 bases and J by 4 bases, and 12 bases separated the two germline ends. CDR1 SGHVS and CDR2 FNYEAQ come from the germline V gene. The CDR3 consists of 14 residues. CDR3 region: CASSLEDNNQPQHF. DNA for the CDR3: TGTGCCAGCAGCCTAGAGGACAATAATCAGCCCCAGCATTTT.

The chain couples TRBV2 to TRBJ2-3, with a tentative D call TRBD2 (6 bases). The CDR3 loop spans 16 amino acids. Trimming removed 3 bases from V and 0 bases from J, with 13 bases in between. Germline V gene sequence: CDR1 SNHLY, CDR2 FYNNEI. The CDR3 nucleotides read TGTGCCAGCAGTGAGGGACTCGCCTCTAGCACAGATACGCAGTATTTT. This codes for CASSEGLASSTDTQYF.

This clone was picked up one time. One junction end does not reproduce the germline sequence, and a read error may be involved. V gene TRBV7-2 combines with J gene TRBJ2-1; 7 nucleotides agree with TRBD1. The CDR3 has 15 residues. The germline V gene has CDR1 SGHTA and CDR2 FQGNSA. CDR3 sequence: CASTLPGTAHNEQFF. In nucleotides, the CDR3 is TGTGCCAGCACCTTACCCGGGACAGCGCACAATGAGCAGTTCTTC. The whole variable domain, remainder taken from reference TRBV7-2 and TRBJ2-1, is GAGVSQSPSNKVTEKGKDVELRCDPISGHTALYWYRQSLGQGLEFLIYFQGNSAPDKSGLPSDRFSAERTGGSVSTLTIQRTQQEDSAVYLCASTLPGTAHNEQFFGPGTRLTVL.

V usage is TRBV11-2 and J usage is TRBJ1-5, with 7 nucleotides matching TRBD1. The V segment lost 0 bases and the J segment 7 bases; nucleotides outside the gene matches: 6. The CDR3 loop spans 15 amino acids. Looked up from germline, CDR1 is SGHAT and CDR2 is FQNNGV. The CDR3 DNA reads TGTGCCAGCAGCTTAGATTTATCAGGGGGGCAGCCCCAGCATTTT. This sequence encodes CASSLDLSGGQPQHF.